These T cell receptor beta chains were read from a single sample in a study of Ad26.COV2.S vaccination and SARS-CoV-2 variants. Data came from immunoSEQ multiplex PCR; TCRdb stores just in-frame clones and leaves some out. The table shows roughly 320,000 clones, with roughly 84% occurring only once. Sequencing used peripheral blood, obtained in a trial of Ad26.COV2.S vaccine versus placebo. These receptors originate from a person aged 18-65 years who received the Ad26.COV2.S COVID-19 vaccine or a placebo. Each CDR3 is given with its conserved first and last residue. D genes are given only for firm matches. Clone size is given for some rows only: seen once, a few or many times, or a class if the clone is expanded.

J: TRBJ1-1
D: TRBD1
V: TRBV29-1
size: NA
DNA: TGCAGCGTTGAGTCCTATCCGGGACAGGGGGTAACTGAAGCTTTCTTT
CDR3: CSVESYPGQGVTEAFF

J: TRBJ1-2
D: TRBD1
V: TRBV19
size: NA
DNA: TGTGCCAGTAGTATAATGGGACAGGGTCGGTTGGTCTATGGCTACACCTTC
CDR3: CASSIMGQGRLVYGYTF

J: TRBJ1-2
D: NA
V: TRBV6-2/TRBV6-3
size: NA
DNA: TGTGCCAGCAGTAATACAGCCCCTTATGGCTACACCTTC
CDR3: CASSNTAPYGYTF

J: TRBJ2-1
D: TRBD2
V: TRBV5-1
size: NA
DNA: TGCGCCAGCAGCGCGGGACTAGCTTACAATGAGCAGTTCTTC
CDR3: CASSAGLAYNEQFF

J: TRBJ2-3
D: TRBD2
V: TRBV5-4
size: NA
DNA: TGTGCCAGCAGCTTGTTTGGACTAGCGGGGGGCACAGATACGCAGTATTTT
CDR3: CASSLFGLAGGTDTQYF

J: TRBJ2-7
D: TRBD2
V: TRBV7-9
size: NA
DNA: TGTGCCAGCAGCTTTAGACTAGCGGGCTCCTACGAGCAGTACTTC
CDR3: CASSFRLAGSYEQYF

J: TRBJ2-7
D: NA
V: TRBV5-1
size: NA
DNA: TGCGCCAGCAGCCCCGAAGGGTCCTCCTACGAGCAGTACTTC
CDR3: CASSPEGSSYEQYF

J: TRBJ2-1
D: NA
V: TRBV14
size: NA
DNA: TGTGCCAGCAGCCCCGATATGCGGACCGAGCAGTTCTTC
CDR3: CASSPDMRTEQFF

J: TRBJ2-1
D: TRBD1
V: TRBV30
size: NA
DNA: TGTGCCTGGAGTGGTCCAGGGTCGGACAGGGGATACGCCGGGGGGTCCTACAATGAGCAGTTCTTC
CDR3: CAWSGPGSDRGYAGGSYNEQFF

J: TRBJ2-2
D: NA
V: TRBV5-1
size: NA
DNA: TGCGCCAGCAGTCTGTTAGCCCTCCCAAACACCGGGGAGCTGTTTTTT
CDR3: CASSLLALPNTGELFF

J: TRBJ1-1
D: NA
V: TRBV5-1
size: NA
DNA: TGCGCCAGCAGCTTGTTAGTCCTGGAGGACACTGAAGCTTTCTTT
CDR3: CASSLLVLEDTEAFF

J: TRBJ1-6
D: TRBD1
V: TRBV2
size: once
DNA: TGTGCCAGCAGTGATTACAGGGGGCTAGGTTCACCCCTCCACTTT
CDR3: CASSDYRGLGSPLHF

J: TRBJ1-6
D: NA
V: TRBV19
size: few
DNA: TGTGCCAGTAGTGTGACGGGGCAGGGTTCACCCCTCCACTTT
CDR3: CASSVTGQGSPLHF

J: TRBJ2-5
D: TRBD1
V: TRBV7-2
size: NA
DNA: TGTGCCAGTCGCCGGTCGGACAGGGTGGCCCCGGGCCAAGAGACCCAGTACTTC
CDR3: CASRRSDRVAPGQETQYF

J: TRBJ1-1
D: NA
V: TRBV30
size: few
DNA: TGTGCCTGGAGTGTACATGGAAGGGAAGCTTTCTTT
CDR3: CAWSVHGREAFF

J: TRBJ2-1
D: TRBD2
V: TRBV16
size: NA
DNA: TGTGCCAGCAGCCAATACCCCGGGACTAGCGGGGGGGCCAATGAGCAGTTCTTC
CDR3: CASSQYPGTSGGANEQFF

J: TRBJ1-4
D: NA
V: TRBV6-2/TRBV6-3
size: NA
DNA: TGTGCCAGCAGCGAACTTTGGACGGATGCAACTAATGAAAAACTGTTTTTT
CDR3: CASSELWTDATNEKLFF